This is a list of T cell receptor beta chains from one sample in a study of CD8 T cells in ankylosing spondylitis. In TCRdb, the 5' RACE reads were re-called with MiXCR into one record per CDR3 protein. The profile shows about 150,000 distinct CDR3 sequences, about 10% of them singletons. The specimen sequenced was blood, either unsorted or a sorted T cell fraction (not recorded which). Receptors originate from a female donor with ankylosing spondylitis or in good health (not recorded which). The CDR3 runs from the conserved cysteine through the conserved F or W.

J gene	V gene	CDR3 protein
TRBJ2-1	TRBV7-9	CASSLGTADYNEQFF
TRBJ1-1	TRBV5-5	CASSLDPVPVEAFF
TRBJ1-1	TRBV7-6	CASSLDGLNTEAFF
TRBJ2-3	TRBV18	CASSTSSTDTQYF
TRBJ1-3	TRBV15	CATSRENRERSGNTIYF
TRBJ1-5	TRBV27	CATSAVAEPYQPQHF
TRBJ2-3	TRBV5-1	CASSLVGGTSSDTQYF
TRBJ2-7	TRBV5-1	CASSLIRGLINEQYF
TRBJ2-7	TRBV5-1	CASSLRQGSYEQYF
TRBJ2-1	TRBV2	CASSEGSGSYNEQFF
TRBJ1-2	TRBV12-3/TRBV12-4	CASSLGEQPYTF
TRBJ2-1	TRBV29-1	CSVDPRAVGDEQFF
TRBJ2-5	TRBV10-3	CAISESETQYF
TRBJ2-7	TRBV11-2	CASSFGDGTYEQYF
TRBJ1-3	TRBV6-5	CASSYSKVSGNTIYF
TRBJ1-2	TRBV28	CASSSPGPGAYGYTF
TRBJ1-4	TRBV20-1	CSSGQRATNEKLFF
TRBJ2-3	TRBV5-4	CAIYSGLAGDTQYF
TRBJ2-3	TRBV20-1	CSATSGLSTDTQYF
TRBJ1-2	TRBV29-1	CSVRTDNYGYTF
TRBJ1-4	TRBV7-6	CASRSGQGTYHEKLFF
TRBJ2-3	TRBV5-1	CASSMTSGTDTQYF
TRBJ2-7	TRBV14	CASSQDRWGASEQYF
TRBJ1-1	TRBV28	CASSYGLPNTEAFF
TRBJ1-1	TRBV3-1	CASSQVRQGTEAFF
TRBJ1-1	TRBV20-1	CSARDYRGAFF
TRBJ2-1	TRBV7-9	CASSFGQYNEQFF
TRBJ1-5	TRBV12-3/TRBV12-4	CASSFDRRISNQPQHF
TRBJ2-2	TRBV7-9	CASSRTELTGELFF
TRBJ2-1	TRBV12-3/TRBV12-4	CASSLIDRGEQFF
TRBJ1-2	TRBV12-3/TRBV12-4	CASKPPGSLYGYTF
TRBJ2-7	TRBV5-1	CASSLGGASPYYEQYF
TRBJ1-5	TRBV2	CASSKQGDDNQPQHF
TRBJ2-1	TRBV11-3	CASSPSAGEVHNEQFF
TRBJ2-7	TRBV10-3	CAISDDNYEQYF
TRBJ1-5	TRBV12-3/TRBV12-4	CASSSDGYSNQPQHF
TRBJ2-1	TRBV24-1	CATSDLQGRVTSGREGSYNEQFF